These 5 T cell receptor beta chains were all obtained from the same sample, sequenced in a study of T cell repertoires in cytomegalovirus infection. For these receptors, no antigen is known. MiXCR was run by TCRdb on the reads, yielding one entry per CDR3 protein. Of just over 450,000 distinct CDR3 sequences in the sample, roughly 43% were seen once. The specimen comprised cultured PBMCs, sampled from culture after CMV antigen stimulation. These receptors were collected from a human donor in good health (CMV status not recorded). Some clones in this sample may be carry-over from other donors' samples.

The CDR3 nucleotides are TGTGCCAGCAGCTTAGGGTATGGGTTGGAGTATTTT. Its translation: CASSLGYGLEYF. The chain combines TRBV7-6 with TRBJ2-3, with D unresolved. The CDR3 contains 12 residues. The V and J ends lost 1 base and 13 bases respectively, with 12 bases between them. CDR1 and CDR2 (germline): SGHVS, FNYEAQ.

This chain uses TRBV5-1 with TRBJ2-5, with 7 bases lining up with TRBD2. The CDR3 runs to 14 residues. CDR1 is SGHRS, CDR2 YFSETQ, per germline. V gave up 3 bases and J gave up 5 bases; unmatched junction bases: 7. CDR3 in amino acids: CASSWGGSVETQYF. The CDR3 DNA reads TGCGCCAGCAGCTGGGGGGGTAGCGTGGAGACCCAGTACTTC.

This clonotype was seen a handful of times. CDR3 protein: CASRGGTGRPEDTQYF. CDR3 in DNA: TGTGCCAGCAGAGGCGGGACAGGGCGTCCGGAAGATACGCAGTATTTT. The chain couples TRBV6-2 or TRBV6-3 to TRBJ2-3, with 9 bases matching TRBD1. V shed 6 bases and J 5 bases; nucleotides not matched to a gene: 12. Germline V lookup: CDR1 MNHEY, CDR2 SVGEGT. This CDR3 is built from 16 residues.

CDR3 protein: CASSLGTGKGGKNIQYF. The CDR3 nucleotides are TGTGCCAGCAGCTTGGGTACAGGGAAGGGGGGCAAAAACATTCAGTACTTC. The chain links TRBV5-6 to TRBJ2-4; D possibly uses TRBD1 or TRBD2 (6 bases each). Trimming pared 0 bases from V and 3 bases from J, leaving 16 bases between. The germline CDR1 and CDR2 sequences are SGHDT and YYEEEE. There are 17 residues in the CDR3.

The chain is built from TRBV7-2 and TRBJ1-5; D is perhaps TRBD1 (5 bases). V shed 6 bases and J shed 5 bases, with 14 bases lying between them. Looked up from germline, CDR1 is SGHTA and CDR2 is FQGNSA. This CDR3 contains 14 residues. The CDR3 loop is CASSVTGFDQPQHF. CDR3 sequence (DNA): TGTGCCAGCAGTGTCACAGGTTTTGATCAGCCCCAGCATTTT.